This T cell receptor (beta chain) was identified during a study of blood T cell repertoires in COVID-19. Study overall: COVID-19 samples from acute and convalescent phases originated in the United States, Italy and Spain. T cells, B-cell-depleted T cells, or PBMCs provided the cDNA or gDNA that served as material.

As originally analysed: How many nucleated cells were present was estimated from reference gene primer amplification. Repertoires were generated with immunoSEQ multiplex PCR, while TCRdb's copy carries only in-frame clones and drops some. V, J and clone size were drawn from that table, and D and trimming were deduced from the DNA. The table has tens of thousands of clones, approximately 89% seen once. V was shortened by 6 bases and J by 2 bases, with 10 bases between the two germline ends. CDR1 and CDR2 (germline): MNHEY, SVGAGI. The CDR3 has 13 residues. This clone was observed a single time. The V gene is TRBV6-5, the J gene TRBJ1-2; D is perhaps TRBD1 (5 bases). The clonotype was recovered from a man aged 60 to 75 with active COVID-19. The specimen sequenced was peripheral blood. The CDR3 loop is CASSPSGNYGYTF. The CDR3 DNA reads as TGTGCCAGCAGCCCATCAGGGAACTATGGCTACACCTTC.